This T cell receptor beta chain was sequenced for a study of shared clonotypes between healthy human individuals. Genomic DNA of every subset was divided equally among multiple immunoSEQ plates. Profiled with immunoSEQ multiplex PCR; TCRdb holds only in-frame clones, not every one. The data show roughly 530,000 clones, 90% to 96% seen once. This CDR3 region has 14 residues. With 1 base removed from V and 5 bases from J, the gap between germline ends came to 11 bases. Germline CDR1 is MGHRA and CDR2 is YSYEKL. The donors, all of them Caucasian adults, lived in Nashville, Tennessee. Partitioning of CD4+ cells yielded a CD45RA+ naive subset and a CD45RA-negative memory subset.

This receptor was identified in a woman under 40 in good health. Sequencing was carried out using naive CD4+ T cells sorted from blood. Subset here: CD45RA+ positively selected. This chain connects TRBV4-1 to TRBJ2-5, with a weak D call TRBD2 (5 bases). CDR3 sequence reads: CASSQGNRGETQYF. Here the CDR3 DNA reads TGCGCCAGCAGCCAAGGTAATCGCGGGGAGACCCAGTACTTC.